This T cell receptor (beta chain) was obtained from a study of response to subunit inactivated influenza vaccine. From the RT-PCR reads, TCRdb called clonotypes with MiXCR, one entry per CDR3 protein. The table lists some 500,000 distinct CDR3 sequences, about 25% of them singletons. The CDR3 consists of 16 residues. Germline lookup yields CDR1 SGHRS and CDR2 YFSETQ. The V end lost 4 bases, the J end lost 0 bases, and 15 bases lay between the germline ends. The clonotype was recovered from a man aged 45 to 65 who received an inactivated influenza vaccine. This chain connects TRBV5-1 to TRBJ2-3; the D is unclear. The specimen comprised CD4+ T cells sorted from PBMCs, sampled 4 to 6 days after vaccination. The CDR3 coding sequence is TGCGCCAGCAGCGTAGGGAACCCTCGGAGCACAGATACGCAGTATTTT. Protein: CASSVGNPRSTDTQYF.